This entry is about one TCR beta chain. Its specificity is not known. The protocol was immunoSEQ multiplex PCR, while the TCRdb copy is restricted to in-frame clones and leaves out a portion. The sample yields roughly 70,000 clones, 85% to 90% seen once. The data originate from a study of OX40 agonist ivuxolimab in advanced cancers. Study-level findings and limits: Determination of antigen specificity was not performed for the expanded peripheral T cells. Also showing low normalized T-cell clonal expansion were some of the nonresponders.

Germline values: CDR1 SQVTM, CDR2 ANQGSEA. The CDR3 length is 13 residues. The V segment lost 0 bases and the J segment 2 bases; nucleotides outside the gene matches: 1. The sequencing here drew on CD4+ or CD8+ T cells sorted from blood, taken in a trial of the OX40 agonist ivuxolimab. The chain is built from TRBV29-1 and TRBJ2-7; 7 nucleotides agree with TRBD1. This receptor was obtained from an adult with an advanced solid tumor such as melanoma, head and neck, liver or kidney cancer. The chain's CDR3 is CSVEEDRPYEQYF. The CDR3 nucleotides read TGCAGCGTTGAAGAGGACAGGCCCTACGAGCAGTACTTC.